This TCR beta chain was identified in a study of identical twins. Whole-study findings and limits: Zero-insertion results could be subject to partial confounding by invariant MAIT and iNKT cells. Twins shared out-of-frame alpha sequences with excess low generation probability.

Among all donors, each was a healthy Caucasian. The CDR3 is 14 amino acids. Trimming at V came to 5 bases and at J to 7 bases, leaving 10 bases not matched to a gene. Germline lookup yields CDR1 MDHEN and CDR2 SYDVKM. A word on this clonotype: Its antigen is not identified.

Template switching supplied a universal primer site; unique molecular identifiers were carried on the cDNA. Using its own MiXCR run on the 5' RACE reads, TCRdb lists one record per CDR3 protein. The data hold hundreds of thousands of distinct CDR3 sequences, with approximately 9% observed a single time. This same sample was also part of a study on yellow fever vaccine responses in identical twins.

The chain joins TRBV28 to TRBJ2-7; 8 bases are a match to TRBD1. Sample: PBMCs. This receptor was taken from a woman aged 18-35 years in good health. The CDR3 sequence: CASSLDRGFGEQYF. In DNA, the CDR3 is TGTGCCAGCAGTCTTGACAGGGGTTTTGGAGAGCAGTACTTC.